What follows are 22 T cell receptor beta chains derived from one specimen sequenced in a study of cytomegalovirus exposure and HLA in healthy donors. Clones were read by immunoSEQ multiplex PCR, and TCRdb kept only the in-frame ones, dropping some. The sample comprises about 170,000 clones, 87% of which are singletons, and 1.4% rests with the top ten. The source material was PBMCs. Every receptor here comes from a woman between 25 and 40 years old in good health and CMV-seronegative.

The rearrangement joins TRBV9 to TRBJ2-7, with 9 bases identical to TRBD1. The CDR3 totals 14 residues. The V and J ends lost 2 bases and 7 bases, in that order; junction bases with no gene match: 7. Looked up from germline, CDR1 is SGDLS and CDR2 is YYNGEE. The DNA of the CDR3 is TGTGCCAGCAGCGTCGGGACAGGGTTGTTGGAGCAGTACTTC. The encoded protein is CASSVGTGLLEQYF.

A single count supports this clone. Written as DNA, the CDR3 is TGTGCCAGCAGCTTCACTAGAATCTACGAGCAGTACTTC. Translating gives CASSFTRIYEQYF. This chain links TRBV7-2 with TRBJ2-5; TRBD2 might be the D (5 bases). The last part of the DNA fits TRBJ2-7 better; the J call may be wrong. The CDR3 runs 13 residues. The germline V gene encodes CDR1 SGHTA and CDR2 FQGNSA.

The chain employs TRBV6-1 and TRBJ2-1; 9 nucleotides agree with TRBD2. CDR3 length: 15 amino acids. Germline V gives CDR1 MNHNS, CDR2 SASEGT. V lost 4 bases, J lost 2 bases, and 3 bases stayed unmatched. DNA for the CDR3: TGTGCCAGCAGTGGACTAGCGGAGGCCTACAATGAGCAGTTCTTC. This translates into CASSGLAEAYNEQFF.

The J gene is TRBJ2-3, the V gene TRBV10-1; TRBD2 agrees at 8 bases. CDR1 and CDR2 from the germline V gene are WNHNN and SYGVQD (reference sequence). V lost 5 bases and J lost 2; bases outside the gene matches: 6. This CDR3 region has 15 residues. The CDR3 DNA follows: TGCGCCAGCAGTCATAGCGGGGTGATCACAGATACGCAGTATTTT. This encodes CASSHSGVITDTQYF.

The chain couples TRBV18 to TRBJ1-3, with 9 bases fitting TRBD1. Losses at the gene ends were 5 bases for V and 3 bases for J; bases not matched to a gene: 8. Germline values: CDR1 KGHSH, CDR2 LQKENI. This CDR3 comprises 16 residues. CDR3 region: CASSAEQGAYGNTIYF. The CDR3 DNA reads as TGTGCCAGCTCAGCCGAACAGGGGGCTTATGGAAACACCATATATTTT.

The chain joins TRBV7-6 to TRBJ2-7; no clear D. The CDR3 totals 12 residues. Trimming took 11 bases from V and 5 from J, leaving 16 bases between them. CDR1 and CDR2 (germline): SGHVS, FNYEAQ. The chain's CDR3 is CASSPLEDEQYF. CDR3 in DNA: TGTGCCTCCAGCCCCCTCGAGGACGAGCAGTACTTC.

The chain employs TRBV6-1 and TRBJ1-2; 10 bases fit TRBD1. After removal of 4 bases from V and 5 bases from J, the junction contained 7 bases not matched to a gene. The CDR3 contains 15 residues. Germline values: CDR1 MNHNS, CDR2 SASEGT. The CDR3 region is CASSVQGQGIYGYTF. CDR3 nucleotides: TGTGCCAGCAGTGTACAGGGACAGGGGATTTATGGCTACACCTTC.

Remarks on this clone: A much larger clonotype is one base distant, so this may be a read error. The chain uses TRBV6-1 and TRBJ1-6; D gene unclear. Germline V CDR1 and CDR2: MNHNS, SASEGT. The CDR3 extends over 14 amino acids. Trimming stripped 6 bases from V and 6 bases from J, with 12 bases between. CDR3 nucleotide sequence: TGTGCCAGCAGGGAGCGGATGGGTAATTCACCCCTCCACTTT. This sequence encodes CASRERMGNSPLHF.

This clone was observed a few times. Here the CDR3 reads CAWSVGFKAGGAHGYTF. As DNA, the CDR3 is TGTGCCTGGAGTGTAGGTTTCAAGGCAGGGGGCGCCCATGGCTACACCTTC. The V and J genes are TRBV30 and TRBJ1-2, with 8 nucleotides matching TRBD1. The CDR3 has 17 amino acids. J was trimmed by 6 bases and V by 0 bases; bases with no gene match: 15. The germline CDR1 and CDR2 sequences are GTSNPN and SVGIG (reference sequence).

This clone was detected a few times. The gene calls are TRBV27 and TRBJ2-7; 8 bases line up with TRBD1. The germline V gene encodes CDR1 MNHEY and CDR2 SMNVEV (reference sequence). CDR3 length: 16 residues. Trimming took 3 bases from V and 4 from J; bases not matched to a gene: 11. CDR3 protein: CASSFSTGAPSYEQYF. The CDR3 DNA follows: TGTGCCAGCAGTTTCTCGACAGGGGCTCCATCTTACGAGCAGTACTTC.

The chain recombines TRBV5-8 with TRBJ2-5; 14 bases agree with TRBD2. Germline CDR1 is SGHTS and CDR2 is YDEGEE. V was pared by 4 bases and J by 7 bases, with 12 bases of the junction left unmatched. The CDR3 has 17 residues. The CDR3: CASSDRTSGGPKWTQYF. The CDR3 nucleotides are TGTGCCAGCAGCGACCGGACTAGCGGGGGGCCAAAGTGGACCCAGTACTTC. Using reference TRBV5-8 and TRBJ2-5 for the parts outside the CDR3, the full variable domain is EAGVTQSPTHLIKTRGQQATLRCSPISGHTSVYWYQQALGLGLQFLLWYDEGEERNRGNFPPRFSGRQFPNYSSELNVNALELEDSALYLCASSDRTSGGPKWTQYFGPGTRLLVL.

The chain joins TRBV27 to TRBJ2-1; D perhaps matches TRBD2 (6 bases). In germline, CDR1 is MNHEY, CDR2 SMNVEV (reference sequence). The CDR3 is 14 amino acids. The ends were cut back, 1 base at V and 5 bases at J, with 9 bases in the middle. The CDR3 sequence is CASSLLGGNNEQFF. For the CDR3, the DNA is TGTGCCAGCAGTTTATTGGGCGGGAACAATGAGCAGTTCTTC.

The chain has TRBV7-2 and TRBJ1-5; D is uncertain. The germline gives CDR1 SGHTA, CDR2 FQGNSA. With 6 bases removed from V and 0 bases from J, the gap between germline ends came to 12 bases. The CDR3 covers 15 residues. DNA for the CDR3: TGTGCCAGCAGTTATCAGTCTTATAGCAATCAGCCCCAGCATTTT. This gives the protein CASSYQSYSNQPQHF.

The chain links TRBV27 to TRBJ1-1; D gene ambiguous. Germline CDR1 and CDR2: MNHEY and SMNVEV (reference sequence). The CDR3 length is 13 residues. The V gene lost 3 bases and the J gene lost 1 base, with 6 bases spanning the gap. In DNA form, the CDR3 reads TGTGCCAGCAGTTTTAAAGCGAACACTGAAGCTTTCTTT. It codes for CASSFKANTEAFF.

The V call is TRBV7-8, the J call TRBJ1-2, with D unclear. Per germline, CDR1 SGHVS and CDR2 FQNEAQ. This CDR3 region has 13 residues. V lost 1 base, J lost 4 bases, and 7 bases lay in between. CDR3 residues: CASSLGGPYGYTF. DNA for the CDR3: TGTGCCAGCAGCTTAGGCGGGCCCTATGGCTACACCTTC.

The chain employs TRBV15 and TRBJ1-3; tentatively, D is TRBD1 (6 bases). The V gene's germline CDR1 is LNHNV and CDR2 YYDKDF (reference sequence). CDR3 length equals 15 residues. The V gene lost 0 bases and the J gene lost 4 bases, with 10 bases spanning the gap. The CDR3 sequence: CATSRDTGLGNTIYF. DNA of the CDR3: TGTGCCACCAGCAGAGATACAGGGCTCGGAAACACCATATATTTT. Full variable domain (outside the CDR3, taken from reference TRBV15 and TRBJ1-3): DAMVIQNPRYQVTQFGKPVTLSCSQTLNHNVMYWYQQKSSQAPKLLFHYYDKDFNNEADTPDNFQSRRPNTSFCFLDIRSPGLGDTAMYLCATSRDTGLGNTIYFGEGSWLTVV.

This chain uses TRBV5-4 with TRBJ2-1; D perhaps matches TRBD2 (5 bases). The V end was cut by 7 bases, the J end by 8 bases, with 22 bases between. The germline V gene has CDR1 SGHNT and CDR2 YYREEE (reference sequence). This CDR3 contains 15 residues. DNA for the CDR3: TGTGCCAGCGCCGCGCGTGAGGGCAGGCGGGATGAGCAGTTCTTC. Encoded protein: CASAAREGRRDEQFF.

This rearrangement joins TRBV25-1 to TRBJ2-1, with TRBD2 matching over 8 bases. Germline V gene data show CDR1 as MGHDK and CDR2 as SYGVNS. The CDR3 is 16 amino acids. Trimming removed 2 bases from V and 4 bases from J; junction bases left unmatched: 7. CDR3 sequence reads: CASSENRGGAYNEQFF. CDR3 sequence (DNA): TGTGCCAGCAGTGAAAACCGGGGGGGCGCTTACAATGAGCAGTTCTTC.

The V gene is TRBV5-1, the J gene TRBJ2-7; a weak D match, TRBD2 (6 bases). Germline CDR1 is SGHRS and CDR2 is YFSETQ. This CDR3 is built from 14 residues. The V end was cut by 2 bases, the J end by 3 bases, with 12 bases between. The CDR3: CASSFSEGIYEQYF. The DNA of the CDR3 is TGCGCCAGCAGCTTCTCGGAGGGGATCTACGAGCAGTACTTC.

The chain joins TRBV6-1 to TRBJ2-1, with 7 bases identical to TRBD1. Germline loops: CDR1 MNHNS, CDR2 SASEGT. The CDR3 covers 15 residues. Trimming removed 4 bases from V and 8 bases from J; junction bases left unmatched: 11. CDR3 amino acids: CASSALQGSGDEQFF. The CDR3 DNA follows: TGTGCCAGCAGTGCCTTACAGGGGTCAGGGGATGAGCAGTTCTTC.

The gene calls are TRBV27 and TRBJ2-3; 8 bases fit TRBD2. CDR3 length: 16 amino acids. From germline, CDR1 is MNHEY and CDR2 SMNVEV (reference sequence). V shed 5 bases and J 3 bases; nucleotides not matched to a gene: 10. The CDR3 spells CASSPGAAGATDTQYF. DNA for the CDR3: TGTGCCAGCAGTCCCGGGGCAGCGGGGGCGACAGATACGCAGTATTTT.

This clone was observed a single time. This rearrangement joins TRBV19 to TRBJ2-2; possibly TRBD2 for D (6 bases). Germline V lookup: CDR1 LNHDA, CDR2 SQIVND (reference sequence). The CDR3 covers 15 residues. With 1 base removed from V and 5 bases from J, the gap between germline ends came to 11 bases. The CDR3 sequence: CASSIVGGATGELFF. The CDR3 nucleotides read TGTGCCAGTAGTATAGTAGGAGGGGCTACCGGGGAGCTGTTTTTT. The whole variable domain, remainder taken from reference TRBV19 and TRBJ2-2, is DGGITQSPKYLFRKEGQNVTLSCEQNLNHDAMYWYRQDPGQGLRLIYYSQIVNDFQKGDIAEGYSVSREKKESFPLTVTSAQKNPTAFYLCASSIVGGATGELFFGEGSRLTVL.